These 28 T cell receptor beta chains originate from one sample sequenced in a study of Ad26.COV2.S vaccination and SARS-CoV-2 variants. Profiling relied on immunoSEQ multiplex PCR, and the TCRdb table lists in-frame clones only, not all of them. Of 300,000 to 350,000 clones in the sample, roughly 90% were seen once. The treatment denotes: around 19 received Ad26.COV2.S at low or high dose, single or two shots; several received placebo; per-sample allocation not given. Day 63 after the first vaccine or placebo injection was the time point for sampling. The sequencing used peripheral blood, collected in a trial of Ad26.COV2.S vaccine versus placebo. Every receptor here comes from a person aged 18-60 years who received the Ad26.COV2.S COVID-19 vaccine or a placebo.

This chain connects TRBV7-2 to TRBJ2-7; the D gene could be TRBD1 or TRBD2 (5 bases each). Trimming stripped 0 bases from V and 5 bases from J, with 11 bases between. Germline CDR1 and CDR2: SGHTA and FQGNSA. The CDR3 spans 14 residues. CDR3 sequence (DNA): TGTGCCAGCAGCTTAGCGGGACGCGTCAACGAGCAGTACTTC. It translates to CASSLAGRVNEQYF.

V and J are TRBV13 and TRBJ2-2, with 8 positions matching TRBD2. The V gene end was trimmed by 5 bases and the J gene end by 6 bases; junction bases not matched to a gene: 5. Germline V gene data show CDR1 as PRHDT and CDR2 as FYEKMQ (reference sequence). The CDR3 is 14 amino acids. The DNA of the CDR3 is TGTGCCAGCAGCGAAGGACTAGCTGCCGGGGAGCTGTTTTTT. This codes for CASSEGLAAGELFF.

Only one count was recorded for this clone. The CDR3 sequence is CASKRDRVSDTQYF. The CDR3 bases are TGTGCCAGCAAGAGGGACAGAGTATCCGATACGCAGTATTTT. V usage is TRBV6-4 and J usage is TRBJ2-3, with 7 nucleotides matching TRBD1. V lost 7 bases and J lost 6; bases outside the gene matches: 10. The CDR3 length is 14 residues. Per the germline V gene, CDR1 is MRHNA and CDR2 is SNTAGT.

The chain carries TRBV4-2 and TRBJ2-5; D call uncertain. The CDR3 has 15 amino acids. Trimming stripped 0 bases from V and 1 base from J, with 9 bases between. Per the germline V gene, CDR1 is LGHNA and CDR2 is YNFKEQ. Here the CDR3 reads CASSQDPGSQETQYF. The CDR3 nucleotides are TGTGCCAGCAGCCAAGATCCGGGCAGCCAAGAGACCCAGTACTTC.

This clone was seen just once. The junction differs from germline at one of its ends, possibly a read error. The chain links TRBV5-4 to TRBJ1-1; 12 bases line up with TRBD1. The CDR3 has 12 amino acids. Germline assignment: CDR1 SGHNT and CDR2 YYREEE (reference sequence). CDR3 sequence reads: CASSLRDRGPLF. In DNA form, the CDR3 reads TGTGCCAGCAGCCTCCGGGACAGGGGGCCTCTCTTT.

V and J are TRBV3-1 (or the pseudogene TRBV3-2) and TRBJ2-7, with D uncertain. V lost 1 base, J lost 7 bases, and 5 bases lay in between. CDR3 length: 11 amino acids. Germline V gives CDR1 LGHDT, CDR2 YNNKEL (reference sequence). CDR3 residues: CASSQAWEQYF. The CDR3 DNA is TGTGCCAGCAGCCAAGCGTGGGAGCAGTACTTC.

The chain combines TRBV19 with TRBJ2-4, with 7 bases that match TRBD2. J lost 6 bases, V lost 5 bases, and 10 bases had no gene match. The CDR3 runs 15 residues. Germline CDR1 reads LNHDA; CDR2 reads SQIVND (reference sequence). The CDR3 is CASSVRRGLRNIQYF. DNA of the CDR3: TGTGCCAGTAGTGTTCGACGGGGACTACGAAACATTCAGTACTTC.

J is TRBJ1-1 and V is TRBV7-3; perhaps TRBD1 as D (5 bases). Germline CDR1 and CDR2: SGHTA and FQGTGA. This CDR3 has 13 residues. Trimming took 2 bases from V and 6 from J, leaving 10 bases between them. CDR3 nucleotides: TGTGCCAGCAGCTTACATGGGGCGGCTGAAGCTTTCTTT. This codes for CASSLHGAAEAFF.

The J gene is TRBJ2-7, the V gene TRBV7-9; TRBD1 matches at 7 bases. With V trimmed by 6 bases and J by 0 bases, 2 bases remained unmatched. Germline assignment: CDR1 SEHNR and CDR2 FQNEAQ (reference sequence). The CDR3 covers 13 residues. CDR3 region: CASRGTDSYEQYF. In nucleotides, the CDR3 is TGTGCCAGCAGGGGGACAGACTCCTACGAGCAGTACTTC.

This clone was detected once. The rearrangement links TRBV5-6 to TRBJ2-3, with D perhaps assigned TRBD1 or TRBD2 (5 bases each). The CDR3 has 13 amino acids. CDR1 and CDR2 from the germline V gene are SGHDT and YYEEEE. Trimming pared 6 bases from V and 7 bases from J, leaving 15 bases between. The CDR3 loop reads CASTPRGDYTQYF. The DNA of the CDR3 is TGTGCCAGCACCCCCCGGGGCGATTATACGCAGTATTTT.

CDR3 bases: TGTGCCAGCAGCTTAGGACAGCTTGAAGCTTTCTTT. It yields the protein CASSLGQLEAFF. The rearrangement joins TRBV7-3 to TRBJ1-1; D perhaps matches TRBD1 (6 bases). CDR1 and CDR2 from the germline V gene are SGHTA and FQGTGA. The V gene lost 2 bases and the J gene lost 7 bases, with 8 bases spanning the gap. The CDR3 loop spans 12 amino acids.

The rearrangement uses TRBV4-1 and TRBJ2-1, with TRBD1 matching 8 bases. The CDR3 extends over 15 amino acids. CDR1 and CDR2 from the germline V gene are MGHRA and YSYEKL. The V gene end was trimmed by 4 bases and the J gene end by 1 base; junction bases not matched to a gene: 3. In nucleotides, the CDR3 is TGCGCCAGCAGCCCCGACAGGGGATCCTACAATGAGCAGTTCTTC. Translation gives CASSPDRGSYNEQFF.

The chain couples TRBV28 to TRBJ2-2; TRBD1 matches 10 bases. Germline V gene data show CDR1 as MDHEN and CDR2 as SYDVKM. The CDR3 is 16 residues long. The junction had 4 bases not matched to a gene; V was cut back by 5 bases and J by 1 base. This chain's CDR3 is CASSRRTGGNTGELFF. The CDR3 DNA reads as TGTGCCAGCAGTCGGAGGACAGGGGGGAACACCGGGGAGCTGTTTTTT. The full variable domain, in which reference TRBV28 and TRBJ2-2 provide the parts outside the CDR3, is DVKVTQSSRYLVKRTGEKVFLECVQDMDHENMFWYRQDPGLGLRLIYFSYDVKMKEKGDIPEGYSVSREKKERFSLILESASTNQTSMYLCASSRRTGGNTGELFFGEGSRLTVL.

The chain employs TRBV27 and TRBJ1-2, with 9 bases lining up with TRBD1. This CDR3 comprises 15 residues. Germline loops: CDR1 MNHEY, CDR2 SMNVEV (reference sequence). Trimming took 5 bases from V and 6 from J; bases not matched to a gene: 10. DNA for the CDR3: TGTGCCAGCAGTCCTGAACCGGGACAGGGCGATGGCTACACCTTC. Protein product: CASSPEPGQGDGYTF.

This chain connects TRBV10-1 to TRBJ2-7; 9 bases map to TRBD1. Germline lookup yields CDR1 WNHNN and CDR2 SYGVQD (reference sequence). V shed 3 bases, J shed 6 bases, and the junction held 0 bases outside the gene matches. The CDR3 is 12 residues long. This CDR3 is CASSEQGAEQYF. CDR3 sequence (DNA): TGCGCCAGCAGTGAACAGGGGGCCGAGCAGTACTTC.

This rearrangement joins TRBV25-1 to TRBJ2-5; D is unresolved. The CDR3 loop spans 14 amino acids. Deletions cut 3 bases from V and 0 bases from J, with 8 bases between. Germline V gene lookup returns CDR1 MGHDK and CDR2 SYGVNS. The CDR3 reads CASSDHANQETQYF. CDR3 in DNA: TGTGCCAGCAGTGACCACGCTAACCAAGAGACCCAGTACTTC. The full variable domain, with the rest looked up from reference TRBV25-1 and TRBJ2-5, is EADIYQTPRYLVIGTGKKITLECSQTMGHDKMYWYQQDPGMELHLIHYSYGVNSTEKGDLSSESTVSRIRTEHFPLTLESARPSHTSQYLCASSDHANQETQYFGPGTRLLVL.

The chain couples TRBV7-3 to TRBJ2-1; a weak D match, TRBD2 (5 bases). V was trimmed by 0 bases and J by 0 bases, leaving 6 bases between them. Germline-derived CDR1 and CDR2 are SGHTA and FQGTGA. The CDR3 spans 15 residues. The CDR3 is CASSLTRDSYNEQFF. The DNA for the CDR3 is TGTGCCAGCAGCTTAACTCGGGACTCCTACAATGAGCAGTTCTTC.

This chain joins TRBV19 and TRBJ1-2; D is perhaps TRBD1 (6 bases). V was shortened by 0 bases and J by 10 bases, with 15 bases between the two germline ends. Germline CDR1 is LNHDA and CDR2 is SQIVND (reference sequence). CDR3 size: 14 residues. CDR3 nucleotides: TGTGCCAGTAGTATAGATCTCACAGCAGGGGACTACACCTTC. The encoded protein is CASSIDLTAGDYTF.

This chain joins TRBV18 and TRBJ1-2; no reliable D call. This CDR3 spans 15 amino acids. Germline loops: CDR1 KGHSH, CDR2 LQKENI. V lost 3 bases, J lost 4 bases, and 15 bases lay in between. CDR3 sequence: CASSPSGAPIYGYTF. As DNA, the CDR3 is TGTGCCAGCTCACCTTCAGGAGCTCCTATCTATGGCTACACCTTC.

The chain carries TRBV20-1 and TRBJ1-5; no clear D gene. Trimming took off 4 bases at V and 15 bases at J, with 10 bases between the two ends. This CDR3 has 9 residues. CDR1 and CDR2 from the germline V gene are DFQATT and SNEGSKA (reference sequence). The CDR3 sequence: CSATDGGHF. The CDR3 DNA sequence: TGCAGTGCTACGGATGGAGGGCATTTT.

This chain connects TRBV29-1 to TRBJ2-7; no clear D gene. This CDR3 has 13 amino acids. Germline V lookup: CDR1 SQVTM, CDR2 ANQGSEA. V gave up 5 bases and J gave up 1 base, with 12 bases separating them. The CDR3 is CSVLSRASYEQYF. In nucleotides, the CDR3 is TGCAGCGTTCTTTCCCGGGCGTCCTACGAGCAGTACTTC.

This rearrangement joins TRBV28 to TRBJ2-1; D unclear. The ends were cut back, 4 bases at V and 0 bases at J, with 10 bases in the middle. CDR3 length: 15 amino acids. Germline V gene data show CDR1 as MDHEN and CDR2 as SYDVKM. CDR3 coding DNA: TGTGCCAGCAGTTCCAGGCTGACCTCCTACAATGAGCAGTTCTTC. Translation: CASSSRLTSYNEQFF.

The chain links TRBV6-2 or TRBV6-3 to TRBJ1-2; D gene uncertain. Between the trimmed V and J ends, which lost 0 bases and 8 bases, there was a span of 13 bases. The CDR3 covers 14 residues. Germline V gene data show CDR1 as MNHEY and CDR2 as SVGEGT. CDR3: CASSYSHSPRGYTF. The CDR3 nucleotides are TGTGCCAGCAGTTACTCCCACTCCCCTCGGGGCTACACCTTC.

Many counts were recorded for this clone. The genes are TRBV30 and TRBJ1-5; maybe TRBD1 (6 bases). Germline loops: CDR1 GTSNPN, CDR2 SVGIG (reference sequence). V was shortened by 2 bases and J by 0 bases, with 17 bases between the two germline ends. CDR3 length equals 17 residues. This chain's CDR3 is CAWSPPLRGYSNQPQHF. In DNA form, the CDR3 reads TGTGCCTGGAGTCCACCCCTGAGGGGGTATAGCAATCAGCCCCAGCATTTT.

The rearrangement uses TRBV5-5 and TRBJ2-3; 9 nucleotides line up with TRBD2. The CDR3 is 16 residues long. Germline values: CDR1 SGHKS, CDR2 YYEKEE (reference sequence). With V trimmed by 3 bases and J by 2 bases, 7 bases remained unmatched. Here the CDR3 DNA reads TGTGCCAGCAGCTGGGGACTAGCACAAAACACAGATACGCAGTATTTT. Protein: CASSWGLAQNTDTQYF.

J is TRBJ2-7 and V is TRBV6-5; D remains ambiguous. The V gene's germline CDR1 is MNHEY and CDR2 SVGAGI. The germline V and J ends were trimmed by 5 bases and 0 bases, with 8 bases remaining between them. This CDR3 has 13 residues. This CDR3 is CASSRPNSYEQYF. CDR3 in DNA: TGTGCCAGCAGTCGGCCCAACTCCTACGAGCAGTACTTC.

The chain carries TRBV29-1 and TRBJ1-2; no clear D. The V gene's germline CDR1 is SQVTM and CDR2 ANQGSEA. CDR3 length: 13 residues. V was trimmed by 1 base and J by 7 bases, leaving 13 bases between them. Here the CDR3 reads CSVEGTSGGGYTF. The DNA for the CDR3 is TGCAGCGTTGAAGGGACCTCAGGAGGTGGCTACACCTTC.

This clone has a single count. The V and J genes are TRBV27 and TRBJ1-5, with D uncertain. This CDR3 has 14 residues. CDR1 and CDR2 (germline): MNHEY, SMNVEV (reference sequence). V was pared by 4 bases and J by 5 bases, with 12 bases between. CDR3 in amino acids: CASSSGRRDQPQHF. As DNA, the CDR3 is TGTGCCAGCAGTTCGGGCAGGCGTGATCAGCCCCAGCATTTT.